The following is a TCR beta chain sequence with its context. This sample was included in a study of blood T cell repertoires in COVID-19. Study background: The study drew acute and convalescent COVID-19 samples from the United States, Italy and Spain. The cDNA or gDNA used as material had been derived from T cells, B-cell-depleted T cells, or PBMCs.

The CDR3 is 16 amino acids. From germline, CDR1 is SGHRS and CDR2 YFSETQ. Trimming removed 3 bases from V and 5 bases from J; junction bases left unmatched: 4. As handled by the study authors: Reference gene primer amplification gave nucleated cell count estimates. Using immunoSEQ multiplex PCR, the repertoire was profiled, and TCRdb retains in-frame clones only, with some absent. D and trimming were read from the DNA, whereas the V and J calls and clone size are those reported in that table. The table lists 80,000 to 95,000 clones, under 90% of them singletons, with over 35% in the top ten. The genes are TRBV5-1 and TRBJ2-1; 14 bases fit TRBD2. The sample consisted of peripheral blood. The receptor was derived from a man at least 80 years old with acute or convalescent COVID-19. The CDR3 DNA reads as TGCGCCAGCAGCTACGGGACTAGCGGGAGCGACAATGAGCAGTTCTTC. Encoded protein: CASSYGTSGSDNEQFF.